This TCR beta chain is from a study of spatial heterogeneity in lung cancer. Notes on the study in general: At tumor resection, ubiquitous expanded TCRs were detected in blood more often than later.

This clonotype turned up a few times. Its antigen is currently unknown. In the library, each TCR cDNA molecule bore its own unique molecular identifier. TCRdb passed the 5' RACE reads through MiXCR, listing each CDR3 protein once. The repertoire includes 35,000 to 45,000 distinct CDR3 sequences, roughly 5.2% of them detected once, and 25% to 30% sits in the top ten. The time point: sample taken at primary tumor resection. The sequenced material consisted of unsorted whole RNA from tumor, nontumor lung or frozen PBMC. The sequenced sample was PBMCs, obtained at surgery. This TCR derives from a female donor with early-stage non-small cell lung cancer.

In DNA, the CDR3 is TGTGCCAGCAGCCCTGGGATGGGCAGCTTTTTTAGCAATCAGCCCCAGCATTTT. Translation: CASSPGMGSFFSNQPQHF. The rearrangement joins TRBV11-3 to TRBJ1-5; D unclear. Deletions cut 5 bases from V and 0 bases from J, with 20 bases between. Germline CDR1 is SGHNT and CDR2 is YENEEA. CDR3 size: 18 residues. Based on the CDR3 plus reference TRBV11-3 and TRBJ1-5, the full variable domain is EAGVVQSPRYKIIEKKQPVAFWCNPISGHNTLYWYLQNLGQGPELLIRYENEEAVDDSQLPKDRFSAERLKGVDSTLKIQPAELGDSAVYLCASSPGMGSFFSNQPQHFGDGTRLSIL.